This is a list of T cell receptor beta chains from one sample in a study of cytomegalovirus exposure and HLA in healthy donors. Here immunoSEQ multiplex PCR was the method, and the copy in TCRdb shows in-frame clones only, minus some. This sample has 150,000 to 200,000 clones, with roughly 80% found just once. Sequenced: PBMCs. These receptors all come from a man aged 45-65 years in good health and CMV-seronegative. Each CDR3 is given with its conserved first and last residue.

v_call | cdr3_length | cdr3_aa
TRBV19 | 15 | CASSIGVSGANVLTF
TRBV5-1 | 14 | CASSQGLVGTEAFF
TRBV7-2 | 15 | CASSLDRGENQPQHF
TRBV2 | 14 | CASSPTGGNTEAFF
TRBV7-2 | 17 | CASSLASQGAPGNTIYF
TRBV9 | 15 | CASSGGQGFGNTIYF
TRBV9 | 16 | CASSAPGQGATGELFF
TRBV27 | 13 | CASSLRRSETQYF
TRBV27 | 16 | CASSPAGEGGTGELFF
TRBV27 | 14 | CASSPILEGDTQYF
TRBV30 | 14 | CARSTGAGANVLTF
TRBV5-8 | 15 | CASEGYGLAQQTQYF
TRBV6-4 | 14 | CASSEVAGSDTQYF
TRBV10-3 | 16 | CAISDSLGGGTDTQYF
TRBV7-2 | 16 | CASSQTLAGFYNEQFF
TRBV5-1 | 14 | CASGTGQGGNEQYF
TRBV9 | 13 | CASSVSSSETQYF
TRBV6-6 | 12 | CASRQANNEQFF
TRBV6-5 | 15 | CASSYNSGGLLEQYF
TRBV2 | 13 | CASSGDTNYEQYF
TRBV5-1 | 16 | CASSLQPGQGAVGYTF
TRBV18 | 15 | CASSPYRGPNTEAFF
TRBV6-5 | 15 | CASTYGSGGTNTQYF
TRBV9 | 13 | CASSAQTGGEQYF
TRBV2 | 13 | CASSKRERETQYF
TRBV6-5 | 13 | CASSYSAGGSAFF
TRBV30 | 13 | CAWRRTASYEQYF
TRBV27 | 14 | CASSLLQGGQPQHF
TRBV30 | 13 | CAWSRGLGEKLFF
TRBV4-2 | 15 | CASRPTGDPGNTIYF
TRBV2 | 13 | CASSEEGNYGYTF
TRBV30 | 12 | CALRGEGEKLFF
TRBV2 | 14 | CASSEGGGSTEAFF